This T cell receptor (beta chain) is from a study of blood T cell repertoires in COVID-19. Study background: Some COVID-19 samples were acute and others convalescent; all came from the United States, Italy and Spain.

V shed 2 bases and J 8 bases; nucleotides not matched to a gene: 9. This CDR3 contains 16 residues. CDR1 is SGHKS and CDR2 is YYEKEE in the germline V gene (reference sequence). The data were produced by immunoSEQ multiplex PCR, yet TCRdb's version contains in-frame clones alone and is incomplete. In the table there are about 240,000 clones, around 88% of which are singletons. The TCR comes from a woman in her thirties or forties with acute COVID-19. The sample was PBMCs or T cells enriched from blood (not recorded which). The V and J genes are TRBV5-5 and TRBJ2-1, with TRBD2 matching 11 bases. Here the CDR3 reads CASSFLAGGPSHEQFF. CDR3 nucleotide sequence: TGTGCCAGCAGCTTCTTAGCGGGAGGGCCCTCCCATGAGCAGTTCTTC. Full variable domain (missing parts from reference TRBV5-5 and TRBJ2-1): DAGVTQSPTHLIKTRGQQVTLRCSPISGHKSVSWYQQVLGQGPQFIFQYYEKEERGRGNFPDRFSARQFPNYSSELNVNALLLGDSALYLCASSFLAGGPSHEQFFGPGTRLTVL.